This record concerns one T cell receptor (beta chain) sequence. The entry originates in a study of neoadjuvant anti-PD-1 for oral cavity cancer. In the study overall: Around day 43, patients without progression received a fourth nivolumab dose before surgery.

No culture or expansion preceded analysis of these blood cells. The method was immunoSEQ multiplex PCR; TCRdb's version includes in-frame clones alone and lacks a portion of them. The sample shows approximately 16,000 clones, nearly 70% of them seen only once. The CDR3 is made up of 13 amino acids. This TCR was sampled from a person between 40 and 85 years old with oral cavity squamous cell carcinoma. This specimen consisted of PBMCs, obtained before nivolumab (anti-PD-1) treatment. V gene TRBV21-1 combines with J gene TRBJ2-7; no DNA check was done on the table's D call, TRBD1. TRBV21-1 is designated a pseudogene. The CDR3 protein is CASSEGAPYEQYF. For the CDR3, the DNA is TGTGCCAGCAGCGAGGGGGCCCCCTACGAGCAGTACTTC.